This T cell receptor beta chain was documented in a study of human T cells and chemical hapten exposure. Across the whole study: Chiefly women, the patients showed alopecia areata, totalis or universalis. Study-level findings and limits: Expanded TCRs grouped into significantly more large CDR3 similarity clusters than controls produced. Because they had alopecia, donors may respond immunologically unlike healthy people.

This clonotype has at least ten counts. Its target is unknown. Indicated time point: pre-sensitization, week 0. Treatment denoted: therapeutic diphenylcyclopropenone sensitization with weekly scalp DPC. The CDR3 sequence is 17 residues long. V lost 7 bases to trimming and J lost 2 bases; unmatched junction nucleotides: 10. Germline V gene sequence: CDR1 MNHNY, CDR2 SVGAGI (reference sequence). TCRdb analysed the RACE reads with MiXCR anew, one entry per CDR3 protein. The sample lists 300,000 to 450,000 distinct CDR3 sequences; 5% to 6.5% were seen once. This sequence was found in a woman in her 50s with alopecia areata. Some clones in this sample may be carry-over from other donors' samples. The chain couples TRBV6-6 to TRBJ2-2, with 10 bases matching TRBD1. The specimen was whole blood, collected in connection with sensitization to the hapten diphenylcyclopropenone (DPC). CDR3 coding DNA: TGTGCCAGCACTCCCGCCGGGACAGGGGTAAACACCGGGGAGCTGTTTTTT. Residues: CASTPAGTGVNTGELFF.